This T cell receptor (beta chain) was sequenced in a study of CD8+ T cells in alopecia areata. Treatment specified: oral pan-JAK inhibitor, 5-10 mg twice daily. Investigators sorted PBMCs to obtain both CD4+ and CD8+ T cells. The CDR3 sequence is 15 residues long. CDR1 is SGHDT, CDR2 YYEEEE, per germline. The ends were cut back, 1 base at V and 4 bases at J, with 14 bases in the middle. Sequencing used cDNA as its template, made by extracting RNA and reverse transcribing it. Profiled with immunoSEQ multiplex PCR; TCRdb holds only in-frame clones, not every one. The sample carries 60,000 to 85,000 clones, 25% to 30% recorded once. Note on this clone: Its antigen is currently unknown.

General observations from the study: Between patients, shared TCR sequences were less clear than in mice. This was possibly due in part to HLA diversity in the patient population. Scalp clonality and expanded CD8+ clones among the top 100 showed significant decreases with tofacitinib. Scalp repertoires also include resident alphabeta T cells from normal skin.

Source: CD8+ T cells sorted from blood, taken at week 4, from a patient treated with tofacitinib. The gene calls are TRBV5-6 and TRBJ1-1; D may be TRBD1 (5 bases). This sequence was found in a human donor with alopecia areata. For the CDR3, the DNA is TGTGCCAGCAGCTTGCGAGGGGCCGGTTTCACTGAAGCTTTCTTT. Protein sequence: CASSLRGAGFTEAFF.